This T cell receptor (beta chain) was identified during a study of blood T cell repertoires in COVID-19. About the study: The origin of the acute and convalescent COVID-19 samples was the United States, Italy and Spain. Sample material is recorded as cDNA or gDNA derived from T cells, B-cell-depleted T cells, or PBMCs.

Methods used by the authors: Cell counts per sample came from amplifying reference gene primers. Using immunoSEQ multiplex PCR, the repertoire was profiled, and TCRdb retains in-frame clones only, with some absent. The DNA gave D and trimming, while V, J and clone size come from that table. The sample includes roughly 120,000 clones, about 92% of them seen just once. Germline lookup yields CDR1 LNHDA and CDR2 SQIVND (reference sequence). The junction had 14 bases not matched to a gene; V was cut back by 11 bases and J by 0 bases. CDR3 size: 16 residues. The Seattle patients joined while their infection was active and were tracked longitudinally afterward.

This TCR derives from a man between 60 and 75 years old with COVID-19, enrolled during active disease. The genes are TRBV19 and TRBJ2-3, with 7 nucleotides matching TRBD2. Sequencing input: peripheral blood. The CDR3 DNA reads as TGTGCCCAGTATCCCCCTAGCGGACCTAGCACAGATACGCAGTATTTT. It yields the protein CAQYPPSGPSTDTQYF.